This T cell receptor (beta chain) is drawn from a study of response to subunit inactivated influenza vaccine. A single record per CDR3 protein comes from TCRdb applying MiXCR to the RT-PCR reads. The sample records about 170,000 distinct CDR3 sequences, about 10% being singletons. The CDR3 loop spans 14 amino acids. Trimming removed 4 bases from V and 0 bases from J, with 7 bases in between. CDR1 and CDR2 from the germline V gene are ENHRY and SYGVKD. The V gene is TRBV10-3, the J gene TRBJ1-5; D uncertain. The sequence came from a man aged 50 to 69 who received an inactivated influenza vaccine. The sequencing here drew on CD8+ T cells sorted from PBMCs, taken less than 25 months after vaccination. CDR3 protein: CAISGDFSNQPQHF. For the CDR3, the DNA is TGTGCCATCAGTGGCGATTTTAGCAATCAGCCCCAGCATTTT.